What follows describes a single T cell receptor (beta chain). Sequenced by immunoSEQ multiplex PCR; TCRdb stores in-frame clones only, minus some. Seen here are more than 70,000 clones, roughly nine tenths observed once, and the top ten hold 4% to 5%. This sample was taken from a study of T cell responses to AZD1222 COVID-19 vaccine. Germline CDR1 reads MNHEY; CDR2 reads SVGAGI. The CDR3 runs 13 residues. V lost 6 bases to trimming and J lost 0 bases, with 6 bases between them. The sequencing here drew on peripheral blood, taken 28 days after the second AZD1222 dose. The clonotype originates from an adult who received the AZD1222 COVID-19 vaccine. The J gene is TRBJ1-3, the V gene TRBV6-5; D ambiguous. CDR3: CASSAPSGNTIYF. CDR3 DNA: TGTGCCAGCAGCGCCCCCTCTGGAAACACCATATATTTT.